The rows below give T cell receptor beta chains drawn from one sample of a study of Graves' ophthalmopathy and Graves' hyperthyroidism. TCRdb used MiXCR to reprocess the multiplex PCR reads, holding one entry per CDR3 protein. Of hundreds of thousands of distinct CDR3 sequences listed, 40% are singletons. The sequenced sample consisted of peripheral blood. The receptors derive from an adult man with Graves' ophthalmopathy. Both conserved end residues are part of each CDR3. Fields, in order: V gene, clone size, D gene, J gene, CDR3 protein, CDR3 DNA. A D gene is named only where the DNA matches it firmly. Only some rows state a clone size, as once, few, many or a class for expanded clones.

V gene: TRBV10-1
clone size: .
D gene: .
J gene: TRBJ1-4
CDR3 protein: CASSEDRGNEKLFF
CDR3 DNA: TGCGCCAGCAGTGAAGACCGGGGTAATGAAAAACTGTTTTTT

V gene: TRBV25-1
clone size: once
D gene: .
J gene: TRBJ2-2
CDR3 protein: CASSYSEEALKGGELFF
CDR3 DNA: TGTGCCAGCAGTTACTCGGAAGAAGCGCTCAAGGGCGGGGAGCTGTTTTTT

V gene: TRBV19
clone size: few
D gene: TRBD1
J gene: TRBJ1-1
CDR3 protein: CASSIGGQGYTEAFF
CDR3 DNA: TGTGCCAGTAGTATTGGCGGACAGGGGTACACTGAAGCTTTCTTT

V gene: TRBV29-1
clone size: once
D gene: TRBD2
J gene: TRBJ2-7
CDR3 protein: CSVRGTSGKDNEQYF
CDR3 DNA: TGCAGCGTCCGAGGGACTAGCGGGAAGGACAATGAGCAGTACTTC

V gene: TRBV11-2
clone size: many
D gene: .
J gene: TRBJ1-2
CDR3 protein: CASSGRGGYTF
CDR3 DNA: TGTGCCAGCTCTGGCCGCGGGGGCTACACCTTC

V gene: TRBV20-1
clone size: .
D gene: TRBD1
J gene: TRBJ2-7
CDR3 protein: CSAGARGSDYEQYF
CDR3 DNA: TGCAGTGCCGGGGCCAGGGGGAGCGACTACGAGCAGTACTTC

V gene: TRBV7-2
clone size: .
D gene: TRBD1
J gene: TRBJ1-5
CDR3 protein: CASSATGYAQPQHF
CDR3 DNA: TGTGCCAGCAGCGCGACAGGGTACGCTCAGCCCCAGCATTTT

V gene: TRBV10-3
clone size: .
D gene: .
J gene: TRBJ2-7
CDR3 protein: CASSEEETASYEQYF
CDR3 DNA: TGTGCCAGCAGTGAAGAAGAGACAGCTTCCTACGAGCAGTACTTC

V gene: TRBV7-9
clone size: many
D gene: TRBD1
J gene: TRBJ2-7
CDR3 protein: CASSQTGTSSYEQYF
CDR3 DNA: TGTGCCAGCAGCCAGACAGGGACCAGCTCCTACGAGCAGTACTTC

V gene: TRBV11-1
clone size: few
D gene: .
J gene: TRBJ2-5
CDR3 protein: CASSLYNRETQYF
CDR3 DNA: TGTGCCAGCAGCCTGTATAACCGAGAGACCCAGTACTTC

V gene: TRBV29-1
clone size: many
D gene: TRBD1
J gene: TRBJ2-7
CDR3 protein: CSVIGGTIYEQYF
CDR3 DNA: TGCAGCGTTATAGGGGGCACTATCTACGAGCAGTACTTC

V gene: TRBV2
clone size: many
D gene: .
J gene: TRBJ1-1
CDR3 protein: CASSESRGASTEAFF
CDR3 DNA: TGTGCCAGCAGTGAAAGTCGGGGGGCGTCCACTGAAGCTTTCTTT

V gene: TRBV12-3/TRBV12-4
clone size: .
D gene: .
J gene: TRBJ2-5
CDR3 protein: CASSPTAGTETQYF
CDR3 DNA: TGTGCCAGCAGCCCCACGGCGGGAACGGAGACCCAGTACTTC

V gene: TRBV14
clone size: few
D gene: TRBD1
J gene: TRBJ1-4
CDR3 protein: CASSPWTGRVEKLFF
CDR3 DNA: TGTGCCAGCAGCCCCTGGACAGGGCGAGTCGAAAAACTGTTTTTT

V gene: TRBV9
clone size: few
D gene: TRBD1
J gene: TRBJ1-2
CDR3 protein: CASSVGTGTGNGYTF
CDR3 DNA: TGTGCCAGCAGCGTAGGGACCGGGACAGGGAATGGCTACACCTTC

V gene: TRBV7-9
clone size: .
D gene: .
J gene: TRBJ2-2
CDR3 protein: CASSLAGSGETGELFF
CDR3 DNA: TGTGCCAGCAGCTTAGCTGGTAGCGGAGAAACCGGGGAGCTGTTTTTT

V gene: TRBV5-8
clone size: .
D gene: TRBD2
J gene: TRBJ2-5
CDR3 protein: CASSDPRTRQTAQYF
CDR3 DNA: TGTGCCAGCAGCGATCCCAGGACTAGACAAACGGCCCAGTACTTC

V gene: TRBV7-9
clone size: many
D gene: .
J gene: TRBJ1-2
CDR3 protein: CASRPTMASAHYGYTF
CDR3 DNA: TGTGCCAGCAGACCAACGATGGCCAGTGCCCACTATGGCTACACCTTC

V gene: TRBV20-1
clone size: many
D gene: .
J gene: TRBJ1-2
CDR3 protein: CSARGGGDGSYTF
CDR3 DNA: TGCAGTGCTAGAGGAGGAGGGGATGGTAGCTACACCTTC

V gene: TRBV6-1
clone size: .
D gene: .
J gene: TRBJ1-5
CDR3 protein: CASSAGRGNRPQHF
CDR3 DNA: TGTGCCAGCAGTGCAGGCAGGGGTAATCGGCCCCAGCATTTT

V gene: TRBV2
clone size: .
D gene: TRBD1
J gene: TRBJ1-1
CDR3 protein: CASSLGTGLTEAFF
CDR3 DNA: TGTGCCAGCAGTTTGGGGACAGGGTTGACTGAAGCTTTCTTT

V gene: TRBV4-1
clone size: many
D gene: .
J gene: TRBJ1-4
CDR3 protein: CASSQDRNGATNEKLFF
CDR3 DNA: TGCGCCAGCAGCCAAGATCGGAACGGAGCAACTAATGAAAAACTGTTTTTT

V gene: TRBV10-2
clone size: many
D gene: .
J gene: TRBJ2-5
CDR3 protein: CASSDNGLQETQYF
CDR3 DNA: TGCGCCAGCAGTGATAACGGCCTCCAAGAGACCCAGTACTTC

V gene: TRBV7-8
clone size: many
D gene: .
J gene: TRBJ1-2
CDR3 protein: CASSLPEYDRMGSSYTF
CDR3 DNA: TGTGCCAGCAGCTTACCCGAATACGACAGGATGGGGTCGAGCTACACCTTC

V gene: TRBV24-1
clone size: few
D gene: .
J gene: TRBJ2-2
CDR3 protein: CATSDRGNRFANTGELFF
CDR3 DNA: TGTGCCACCAGTGATCGTGGCAACCGGTTCGCGAACACCGGGGAGCTGTTTTTT

V gene: TRBV9
clone size: few
D gene: .
J gene: TRBJ1-3
CDR3 protein: CASSSKWGNTIYF
CDR3 DNA: TGTGCCAGCAGCTCAAAATGGGGAAACACCATATATTTT

V gene: TRBV24-1
clone size: many
D gene: .
J gene: TRBJ1-3
CDR3 protein: CATSDSGSGNTIYF
CDR3 DNA: TGTGCCACCAGTGATTCAGGCAGTGGAAACACCATATATTTT

V gene: TRBV7-2
clone size: .
D gene: .
J gene: TRBJ2-6
CDR3 protein: CASSLATRAGANVLTF
CDR3 DNA: TGTGCCAGCAGCTTAGCGACCCGCGCAGGGGCCAACGTCCTGACTTTC

V gene: TRBV9
clone size: many
D gene: .
J gene: TRBJ1-5
CDR3 protein: CASSVDGQSGQPQHF
CDR3 DNA: TGTGCCAGCAGCGTAGACGGACAGTCGGGCCAGCCCCAGCATTTT

V gene: TRBV20-1
clone size: few
D gene: .
J gene: TRBJ1-1
CDR3 protein: CSAKSPGEEAFF
CDR3 DNA: TGCAGTGCCAAAAGCCCGGGGGAGGAAGCTTTCTTT

V gene: TRBV19
clone size: many
D gene: .
J gene: TRBJ2-6
CDR3 protein: CASSIDLSSTGANVLTF
CDR3 DNA: TGTGCCAGTAGTATAGATCTCAGTTCGACTGGGGCCAACGTCCTGACTTTC

V gene: TRBV15
clone size: .
D gene: .
J gene: TRBJ2-2
CDR3 protein: CATSRDPGPGELFF
CDR3 DNA: TGTGCCACCAGCAGAGATCCGGGGCCCGGGGAGCTGTTTTTT

V gene: TRBV7-9
clone size: .
D gene: .
J gene: TRBJ1-4
CDR3 protein: CASSRRGTSGEKLFF
CDR3 DNA: TGTGCCAGCAGCAGGAGGGGGACTAGCGGTGAAAAACTGTTTTTT

V gene: TRBV2
clone size: .
D gene: TRBD1
J gene: TRBJ2-7
CDR3 protein: CASRWGQTAYEQYF
CDR3 DNA: TGTGCCAGCAGGTGGGGACAGACAGCCTACGAGCAGTACTTC

V gene: TRBV28
clone size: .
D gene: .
J gene: TRBJ1-5
CDR3 protein: CASRLQRDSRPQHF
CDR3 DNA: TGTGCCAGCAGGCTCCAGCGGGACTCACGGCCCCAGCATTTT